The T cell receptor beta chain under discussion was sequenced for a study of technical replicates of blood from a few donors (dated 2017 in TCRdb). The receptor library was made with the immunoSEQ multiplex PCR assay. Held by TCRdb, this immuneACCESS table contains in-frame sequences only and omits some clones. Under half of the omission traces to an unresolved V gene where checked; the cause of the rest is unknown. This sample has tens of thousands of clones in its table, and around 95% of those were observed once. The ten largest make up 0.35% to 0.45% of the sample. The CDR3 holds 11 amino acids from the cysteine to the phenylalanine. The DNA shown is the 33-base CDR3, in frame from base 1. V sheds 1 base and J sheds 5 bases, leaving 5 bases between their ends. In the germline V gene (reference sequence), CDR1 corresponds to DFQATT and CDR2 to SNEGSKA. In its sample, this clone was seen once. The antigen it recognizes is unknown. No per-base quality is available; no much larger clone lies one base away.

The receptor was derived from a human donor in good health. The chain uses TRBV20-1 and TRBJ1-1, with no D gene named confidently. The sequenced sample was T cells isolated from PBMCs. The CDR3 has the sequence CSARAGTEAFF. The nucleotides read TGCAGTGCTAGAGCGGGGACTGAAGCTTTCTTT.